This is a list of T cell receptor beta chains from one sample in a study of shared clonotypes between healthy human individuals. The repertoire was sequenced with immunoSEQ multiplex PCR; TCRdb's copy has only in-frame clones and lacks some. This sample yields some 2.1 million clones, of which about 93% are seen a single time; under 2% belongs to the top ten. Sequencing was carried out using naive CD8+ T cells from PBMCs. Receptors were obtained from a man between 18 and 29 years old in good health. Some clones in this sample may be carry-over from other donors' samples. The CDR3 runs from the conserved cysteine through the conserved F or W. The D gene is left open where the match is weak. The listing skips clone size in some rows; elsewhere it reads once, few, many or a size class.

abundance	v_gene	d_gene	j_gene	CDR3nt	CDR3aa
.	TRBV7-9	.	TRBJ2-7	TGTGCCAGCAGCTTAATCCAAGGGGGGTTGGAAGAGCAGTACTTC	CASSLIQGGLEEQYF
.	TRBV7-9	.	TRBJ2-5	TGTGCCAGCAGCCAAAGGACTACAGAAGAGACCCAGTACTTC	CASSQRTTEETQYF
.	TRBV4-3	.	TRBJ1-1	TGCGCCAGCAGCCAAGGGACGGTTAACACTGAAGCTTTCTTT	CASSQGTVNTEAFF
.	TRBV9	.	TRBJ1-4	TGTGCCAGCAGCGTCGAAGGAGGTTTTAATGAAAAACTGTTTTTT	CASSVEGGFNEKLFF
.	TRBV5-1	TRBD1	TRBJ2-7	TGCGCCAGCAGCTTTGAGGTTTTGTGGTCCAAGAGGGACAGGGAGTACGAGCAGTACTTC	CASSFEVLWSKRDREYEQYF
.	TRBV5-5	.	TRBJ1-5	TGTGCCAGCAGCTTGGGAGGGGCGGGCAATCAGCCCCAGCATTTT	CASSLGGAGNQPQHF
.	TRBV14	TRBD1	TRBJ1-2	TGTGCCAGCAGCCCCGGGACAGAGCTCTGGAGATATGGCTACACCTTC	CASSPGTELWRYGYTF
.	TRBV10-3	.	TRBJ2-7	TGTGCCATCAGTGAAACAGCCCAGGGGTACGAGCAGTACTTC	CAISETAQGYEQYF
.	TRBV14	.	TRBJ1-1	TGTGCCAGCAGCTTCGCTCGGGCAGAAAACACTGAAGCTTTCTTT	CASSFARAENTEAFF
.	TRBV10-3	.	TRBJ1-4	TGTGCCATCAGTGATAAGGAACAGCGTGAAAAACTGTTTTTT	CAISDKEQREKLFF
.	TRBV5-1	.	TRBJ2-2	TGCGCCAGCAGCACAGACACCCCGGCCACCGGGGAGCTGTTTTTT	CASSTDTPATGELFF
.	TRBV29-1	.	TRBJ2-1	TGCAGCGTTGAAGATGGTCGACGGGTGTCGGTGGAGCAGTTCTTC	CSVEDGRRVSVEQFF
.	TRBV11-3	.	TRBJ2-1	TGTGCCAGCAGCTCGTTACGGGACGCCCCGAGTGAGCAGTTCTTC	CASSSLRDAPSEQFF
.	TRBV19	.	TRBJ1-3	TGTGCCAGTAGCTCAGATGGAAACACCATATATTTT	CASSSDGNTIYF
.	TRBV28	TRBD1	TRBJ2-7	TGTGCCAGCAGTTTGTATGCCCCGGACAGGTCCTACGAGCAGTACTTC	CASSLYAPDRSYEQYF
.	TRBV28	.	TRBJ1-1	TGTGCCAGCAGTTTGAAGGGGACTTCATGGGACACTGAAGCTTTCTTT	CASSLKGTSWDTEAFF
.	TRBV9	TRBD2	TRBJ2-7	TGTGCCAGCAGCGTTCATAGCGGGAGGGCCGACGAGCAGTACTTC	CASSVHSGRADEQYF
.	TRBV9	TRBD2	TRBJ2-1	TGTGCCAGCAGCCGCCCGGGACTAGCGGAAGCTACTGAGCAGTTCTTC	CASSRPGLAEATEQFF
.	TRBV7-9	.	TRBJ2-7	TGTGCCAGCAGCTCGGGACGGAGCAGCCCCTACGAGCAGTACTTC	CASSSGRSSPYEQYF
once	TRBV27	.	TRBJ2-1	TGTGCCAGCAGTTTAGGGAGTTCCTACAATGAGCAGTTCTTC	CASSLGSSYNEQFF
.	TRBV6-4	TRBD1	TRBJ2-2	TGTGCCAGCTCCGACAGGGCCTACACCGGGGAGCTGTTTTTT	CASSDRAYTGELFF
once	TRBV7-3	TRBD2	TRBJ2-3	TGTGCCAGCAGCTCCGGGGCGACTAGCGGGAACACAGATACGCAGTATTTT	CASSSGATSGNTDTQYF